This TCR beta chain was identified during a study of T cell responses to AZD1222 COVID-19 vaccine. CDR1 and CDR2 (germline): WNHNN, SYGVQD (reference sequence). Trimming shortened V by 3 bases and J by 2 bases, and 8 bases separated the two germline ends. The CDR3 runs 13 residues. The assay was immunoSEQ multiplex PCR, and TCRdb's table has in-frame clones only and misses some. The repertoire includes more than 100,000 clones, about 88% of them detected once, and 7.6% sits in the top ten. The sample was peripheral blood, taken on day 0 of AZD1222 vaccination. The clonotype comes from an adult in good health. The V and J genes are TRBV10-1 and TRBJ2-7; D gene uncertain. CDR3 region: CASSDGQTYEQYF. As DNA, the CDR3 is TGCGCCAGCAGTGACGGGCAAACCTACGAGCAGTACTTC.